Each of the 27 T cell receptor beta chains below was sequenced from the same sample in a study of T cells in Graves' hyperthyroidism and ophthalmopathy. RNA transcripts yielded amplified TCR beta CDR3 regions. The TCR CDR3 was amplified in a first-round RT-PCR using the HTBI primer set. TCRdb recomputed calls from the multiplex PCR reads with MiXCR, one row per CDR3 protein. In the table there are roughly 350,000 distinct CDR3 sequences, around 13% of which are singletons. Sequenced sample: blood. These receptors originate from a woman in her 30s with Graves' ophthalmopathy.

This clonotype occurred many times. The chain couples TRBV2 to TRBJ2-4; D is ambiguous. The CDR3 sequence is 15 residues long. V shed 8 bases and J shed 1 base, with 15 bases lying between them. Looked up from germline, CDR1 is SNHLY and CDR2 is FYNNEI. The CDR3 loop is CASVGEVCAKNIQYF. In DNA form, the CDR3 reads TGTGCCAGCGTTGGAGAAGTTTGTGCCAAAAACATTCAGTACTTC.

The sample holds many counts of this clonotype. This chain connects TRBV24-1 to TRBJ1-1; no firm D call. Trimming shortened V by 1 base and J by 1 base, and 3 bases separated the two germline ends. The CDR3 runs to 13 residues. Germline V lookup: CDR1 KGHDR, CDR2 SFDVKD. CDR3 DNA sequence: TGTGCCACCAGTGATTTTTGGAACACTGAAGCTTTCTTT. Amino acids: CATSDFWNTEAFF.

This chain connects TRBV2 to TRBJ2-2; TRBD1 agrees at 12 bases. Per the germline V gene, CDR1 is SNHLY and CDR2 is FYNNEI. V lost 7 bases to trimming and J lost 4 bases; unmatched junction nucleotides: 16. This CDR3 is 19 amino acids long. For the CDR3, the DNA is TGTGCCAGCATTCGCCCACCGGGACAGGGGGCTGGGAGCACCGGGGAGCTGTTTTTT. Encoded protein: CASIRPPGQGAGSTGELFF.

This clonotype came up many times. This chain joins TRBV5-1 and TRBJ1-5; tentatively, D is TRBD1 (5 bases). Trimming removed 4 bases from V and 8 bases from J, with 19 bases in between. Per the germline V gene, CDR1 is SGHRS and CDR2 is YFSETQ. This CDR3 spans 15 amino acids. CDR3 loop: CASSPRDGLEEPQHF. Here the CDR3 DNA reads TGCGCCAGCAGCCCAAGGGACGGACTAGAGGAGCCCCAGCATTTT.

The table lists this clonotype with a few counts. The chain links TRBV29-1 to TRBJ2-7; D possibly uses TRBD1 or TRBD2 (5 bases each). In germline, CDR1 is SQVTM, CDR2 ANQGSEA. Trimming stripped 0 bases from V and 7 bases from J, with 13 bases between. There are 13 residues in the CDR3. The CDR3 region has the DNA TGCAGCGTTGAAGATTCCGCCTGGGGGGAGCAGTACTTC. The encoded protein is CSVEDSAWGEQYF.

There are many counts of this clonotype. The chain couples TRBV3-1 to TRBJ1-6; D is possibly TRBD1 (5 bases). The germline gives CDR1 LGHDT, CDR2 YNNKEL (reference sequence). The CDR3 is 16 amino acids. V dropped 5 bases and J dropped 6 bases, with 17 bases sitting between them. The CDR3 bases are TGTGCCAGCAGCGAGAGTCCGGGGACTATTAATTCACCCCTCCACTTT. As protein: CASSESPGTINSPLHF.

This clonotype was seen repeatedly, ten times or more. The chain carries TRBV11-2 and TRBJ2-6; 10 nucleotides agree with TRBD1. V trimming: 3 bases; J trimming: 0 bases; junction bases outside the gene matches: 8. There are 19 residues in the CDR3. Germline V gene lookup returns CDR1 SGHAT and CDR2 FQNNGV. The CDR3: CASSFTGTGVLSGANVLTF. The CDR3 DNA is TGTGCCAGCAGCTTTACCGGGACAGGGGTCCTCTCTGGGGCCAACGTCCTGACTTTC.

This clonotype was counted ten times or more. V is TRBV20-1 and J is TRBJ1-4; possible D gene TRBD1, 6 bases. V lost 1 base, J lost 5 bases, and 20 bases lay in between. Germline V CDR1 and CDR2: DFQATT, SNEGSKA (reference sequence). The length of the CDR3 is 17 residues. DNA for the CDR3: TGCAGTGCTAGAGGTGGAACAGGGAGCTACTCGAATGAAAAACTGTTTTTT. Translated, it gives CSARGGTGSYSNEKLFF.

This clonotype was found many times. The chain has TRBV12-3 or TRBV12-4 and TRBJ2-3; 9 nucleotides align to TRBD2. The CDR3 consists of 15 residues. V shed 3 bases, J shed 4 bases, and the junction held 5 bases outside the gene matches. Here the CDR3 DNA reads TGTGCCAGCAGTTTCTCGGGACTAGCCTCAGATACGCAGTATTTT. Its protein is CASSFSGLASDTQYF.

The table lists this clonotype with many counts. The chain joins TRBV20-1 to TRBJ2-7; 11 bases map to TRBD2. With 6 bases clipped from V and 0 bases from J, the junction kept 7 bases outside the gene matches. The CDR3 has 15 residues. Germline V gives CDR1 DFQATT, CDR2 SNEGSKA (reference sequence). The CDR3 sequence: CSAVTGTSGSYEQYF. CDR3 in DNA: TGCAGTGCCGTCACCGGGACTAGCGGCTCCTACGAGCAGTACTTC.

This clonotype was counted ten times or more. This chain links TRBV20-1 with TRBJ2-1; D ambiguous. The CDR3 is 11 amino acids. V dropped 2 bases and J dropped 7 bases, with 6 bases sitting between them. Per the germline V gene, CDR1 is DFQATT and CDR2 is SNEGSKA (reference sequence). The CDR3 reads CSARLLNEQFF. The CDR3 nucleotides read TGCAGTGCTAGACTCCTAAATGAGCAGTTCTTC.

There are many counts of this clonotype. The V gene is TRBV20-1, the J gene TRBJ2-7, with 10 bases lining up with TRBD2. The CDR3 is 15 residues long. Unmatched junction bases numbered 12, after V lost 4 bases and J lost 6 bases. Germline lookup yields CDR1 DFQATT and CDR2 SNEGSKA (reference sequence). CDR3: CSANKAGGPSSEQYF. CDR3 coding DNA: TGCAGTGCTAATAAAGCGGGGGGGCCGTCGTCCGAGCAGTACTTC.

The rearrangement links TRBV29-1 to TRBJ2-1, with TRBD1 as a possible D gene (5 bases). CDR3 length: 12 residues. The ends were cut back, 2 bases at V and 10 bases at J, with 12 bases in the middle. Germline-derived CDR1 and CDR2 are SQVTM and ANQGSEA. As DNA, the CDR3 is TGCAGCGTTGAAAGGGGTAGGAACGAGCAGTTCTTC. This codes for CSVERGRNEQFF.

This chain links TRBV28 with TRBJ2-4; the match to TRBD2 covers 11 bases. Germline values: CDR1 MDHEN, CDR2 SYDVKM. J lost 0 bases, V lost 4 bases, and 11 bases had no gene match. The CDR3 has 19 residues. CDR3 in DNA: TGTGCCAGCAGTTCCTGGACTAGCGGGCCCACCCTAGCCAAAAACATTCAGTACTTC. Residues: CASSSWTSGPTLAKNIQYF.

The sample holds a few counts of this clonotype. CDR3 in amino acids: CATSMTGTPTDTQYF. The CDR3 region has the DNA TGTGCCACCAGCATGACAGGAACCCCCACAGATACGCAGTATTTT. The genes are TRBV15 and TRBJ2-3; the D gene is possibly TRBD1 (6 bases). The germline V and J ends were trimmed by 4 bases and 2 bases, with 13 bases remaining between them. The CDR3 has 15 amino acids. Per the germline V gene, CDR1 is LNHNV and CDR2 is YYDKDF (reference sequence). The whole variable domain, remainder taken from reference TRBV15 and TRBJ2-3, is DAMVIQNPRYQVTQFGKPVTLSCSQTLNHNVMYWYQQKSSQAPKLLFHYYDKDFNNEADTPDNFQSRRPNTSFCFLDIRSPGLGDTAMYLCATSMTGTPTDTQYFGPGTRLTVL.

This chain uses TRBV3-1 with TRBJ2-6; no firm D call. This CDR3 comprises 15 residues. V shed 0 bases and J shed 2 bases, with 5 bases lying between them. Per germline, CDR1 LGHDT and CDR2 YNNKEL (reference sequence). CDR3 bases: TGTGCCAGCAGCCAAGATCCCGCTGGGGCCAACGTCCTGACTTTC. This codes for CASSQDPAGANVLTF.

Many counts were recorded for this clonotype. The CDR3 DNA sequence: TGTGCCACCAGACCGGGACAGGGGGCGACGGATGAAGCTTTCTTT. This encodes CATRPGQGATDEAFF. V gene TRBV15 combines with J gene TRBJ1-1, with 12 bases aligning to TRBD1. The CDR3 is made up of 15 amino acids. The germline CDR1 and CDR2 sequences are LNHNV and YYDKDF (reference sequence). Trimming cost V 6 bases and J 7 bases; bases outside gene matches: 9.

This clonotype was observed at least ten times. The rearrangement uses TRBV6-1 and TRBJ1-2; no reliable D call. Germline CDR1 is MNHNS and CDR2 is SASEGT. The CDR3 has 14 amino acids. The V and J ends lost 5 bases and 3 bases respectively, with 13 bases between them. The CDR3 DNA follows: TGTGCCAGCAGTAGCCCATATAGGGACTATGGCTACACCTTC. As protein: CASSSPYRDYGYTF.

This clonotype was picked up many times. This CDR3 is CASSSVFGELFF. The DNA for the CDR3 is TGTGCCAGCAGTTCCGTGTTCGGGGAGCTGTTTTTT. The chain employs TRBV7-2 and TRBJ2-2; no reliable D call. V lost 6 bases and J lost 7, with 9 bases in between. CDR3 length: 12 residues. CDR1 is SGHTA, CDR2 FQGNSA, per germline.

This clonotype showed up many times. V is TRBV28 and J is TRBJ2-3; D might be TRBD2 (6 bases). CDR3 size: 15 residues. The germline V gene has CDR1 MDHEN and CDR2 SYDVKM. V lost 2 bases, J lost 6 bases, and 15 bases lay in between. CDR3 bases: TGTGCCAGCAGTTTACCCCTTGCCGCGGGGGATACGCAGTATTTT. Translation gives CASSLPLAAGDTQYF.

This clonotype was found a few times. The chain combines TRBV19 with TRBJ2-3; D may match TRBD1 or TRBD2 (5 bases each). Germline V gene lookup returns CDR1 LNHDA and CDR2 SQIVND (reference sequence). Trimming pared 4 bases from V and 0 bases from J, leaving 11 bases between. The CDR3 spans 15 residues. The CDR3 spells CASSRSWGSTDTQYF. The CDR3 DNA follows: TGTGCCAGTAGTAGGTCGTGGGGGAGCACAGATACGCAGTATTTT.

There are many counts of this clonotype. The chain uses TRBV3-1 and TRBJ2-7; no reliable D call. The CDR3 is 12 amino acids. CDR1 and CDR2 (germline): LGHDT, YNNKEL (reference sequence). Deletions cut 1 base from V and 6 bases from J, with 7 bases between. The CDR3 is CASSQVEREQYF. The CDR3 DNA is TGTGCCAGCAGCCAAGTGGAGCGCGAGCAGTACTTC.

This clonotype showed up just a few times. This chain connects TRBV6-2 or TRBV6-3 to TRBJ2-1; 9 bases are shared with TRBD1. CDR1 is MNHEY and CDR2 is SVGEGT in the germline V gene. CDR3 length: 16 residues. Trimming cost V 5 bases and J 9 bases; bases outside gene matches: 14. Here the CDR3 reads CASSGGQGRDVFEQFF. For the CDR3, the DNA is TGTGCCAGCAGTGGGGGACAGGGCCGAGACGTGTTTGAGCAGTTCTTC.

The table lists this clonotype with a few counts. This chain joins TRBV6-5 and TRBJ2-7, with 9 bases fitting TRBD1. Germline V CDR1 and CDR2: MNHEY, SVGAGI. V shed 2 bases and J 5 bases; nucleotides not matched to a gene: 7. The length of the CDR3 is 15 residues. DNA of the CDR3: TGTGCCAGCAGTTACCTACCCCGGGACAGGGACGAGCAGTACTTC. This sequence encodes CASSYLPRDRDEQYF.

The chain combines TRBV11-2 with TRBJ2-7; TRBD2 aligns across 8 bases. The CDR3 runs to 15 residues. Trimming removed 6 bases from V and 5 bases from J; junction bases left unmatched: 12. The V gene's germline CDR1 is SGHAT and CDR2 FQNNGV. CDR3 region: CASSFGREGRNEQYF. In DNA, the CDR3 is TGTGCCAGCAGTTTTGGACGGGAGGGCCGGAACGAGCAGTACTTC.

As concerns this clonotype: The junction shows a germline mismatch at one end, possibly a read error. The chain links TRBV4-1 to TRBJ1-6; D not resolved. This CDR3 spans 18 amino acids. Germline V CDR1 and CDR2: MGHRA, YSYEKL. This CDR3 is CASSQEFSSSSYNSPPHF. The CDR3 DNA is TGCGCCAGCAGCCAAGAATTCAGTTCAAGCTCCTATAATTCACCCCCCCACTTT.

The rearrangement links TRBV7-9 to TRBJ1-4, with D perhaps TRBD1 (5 bases). The CDR3 covers 14 residues. V was trimmed by 5 bases and J by 8 bases, leaving 15 bases between them. In germline, CDR1 is SEHNR, CDR2 FQNEAQ (reference sequence). The CDR3 reads CASSLDSGGEKLFF. In DNA form, the CDR3 reads TGTGCCAGCAGCCTAGACAGCGGGGGAGAAAAACTGTTTTTT.